The rows below give T cell receptor beta chains drawn from one sample of a study of blood T cell repertoires in COVID-19. This table comes from immunoSEQ multiplex PCR, and its TCRdb copy is limited to in-frame clones, with some not included. The sample has under 150,000 clones; more than 80% are singletons. The sample was peripheral blood. The receptors shown here come from an elderly woman in a cohort sampled during active or convalescent COVID-19. CDR3s include the opening cysteine and the closing phenylalanine or tryptophan. A D gene is named only where the DNA matches it firmly. Where a row states a size, it is once, few, many or the class of an expanded clone; other rows omit it.

J gene,V gene,clone size,D gene,CDR3 DNA,CDR3 protein
TRBJ1-4,TRBV2,.,TRBD1,TGTGCCAGCAGTGGGACAGGGTATGAAAAACTGTTTTTT,CASSGTGYEKLFF
TRBJ2-3,TRBV5-6,once,TRBD1,TGTGCCAGCAGCTTCGACCGGGACAGGAATGCAGATACGCAGTATTTT,CASSFDRDRNADTQYF
TRBJ1-1,TRBV29-1,once,TRBD1,TGCAGCGCGGACAGGTGGTCGGACACTGAAGCTTTCTTT,CSADRWSDTEAFF
TRBJ2-5,TRBV19,.,TRBD1,TGTGCCAGTAGTACCCAAAAGGACAGGGCGGAGACCCAGTACTTC,CASSTQKDRAETQYF
TRBJ1-6,TRBV2,.,.,TGTGCCAGCAGGACGGGACAATCTTATTCACCCCTCCACTTT,CASRTGQSYSPLHF
TRBJ2-3,TRBV13,.,TRBD2,TGTGCCAGCAGCTTAGGGCTAGCGGGGGGTTCGAGCACAGATACGCAGTATTTT,CASSLGLAGGSSTDTQYF
TRBJ1-6,TRBV3-1/TRBV3-2,.,.,TGTGCCAGCAGCCGGTTCTACTATCTCCCCGATTCACCCCTCCACTTT,CASSRFYYLPDSPLHF
TRBJ1-4,TRBV5-8,.,.,TGTGCCAGCAGCCGGCGGGGGGGTTATTTTGAAAAACTGTTTTTT,CASSRRGGYFEKLFF
TRBJ1-1,TRBV18,.,.,TGTGCCAGCTCACCACGCCCGGGGGGAGGGGACACTGAAGCTTTCTTT,CASSPRPGGGDTEAFF
TRBJ1-1,TRBV4-1,few,.,TGCGCCAGCAGCCAAGATGAAAGAAGGGGAACGCCTGAAGCTTTCTTT,CASSQDERRGTPEAFF
TRBJ2-7,TRBV6-5,few,TRBD1,TGTGCCAGCAGGCCGGACAGGGCTCCCTACGAGCAGTACTTC,CASRPDRAPYEQYF
TRBJ2-5,TRBV18,.,TRBD1,TGTGCCAGCTCACCGACAGGGCCAGGGGAGACCCAGTACTTC,CASSPTGPGETQYF
TRBJ2-3,TRBV5-1,.,TRBD2,TGCGCCAGCAGCAAGATTGAGCGGGGTAGCACAGATACGCAGTATTTT,CASSKIERGSTDTQYF
TRBJ1-3,TRBV6-5,.,TRBD1,TGTGCCAGCAGCGACAGGGTAACTGGAAACACCATATATTTT,CASSDRVTGNTIYF
TRBJ2-5,TRBV27,.,TRBD2,TGTGCCAGTAGGCGGGGGGGCCGTCAAGAGACCCAGTACTTC,CASRRGGRQETQYF
TRBJ2-3,TRBV10-1,.,.,TGCGCCAGCAGTGGCGTCACAGATACGCAGTATTTT,CASSGVTDTQYF
TRBJ1-1,TRBV5-1,.,.,TGCGCCAGCGGGGACACCCCCCGTGAAGCTTTCTTT,CASGDTPREAFF
TRBJ1-2,TRBV6-2/TRBV6-3,.,TRBD1,TGTGCCAGCAGTTACGTCGGGACAGCGTATGGCTACACCTTC,CASSYVGTAYGYTF
TRBJ1-1,TRBV7-9,once,.,TGTGCCAGCAGCTACGTAGCGGCGATGAACACTGAAGCTTTCTTT,CASSYVAAMNTEAFF
TRBJ1-2,TRBV7-8,.,.,TGTGCCAGCAGCGATGGAGCGGGCGACGGCTACACCTTC,CASSDGAGDGYTF
TRBJ2-3,TRBV4-1,.,.,TGCGCCAGCAGTCCGGGACTGCGGACAGATACGCAGTATTTT,CASSPGLRTDTQYF
TRBJ2-6,TRBV7-3,.,.,TGTGCCAGCAGCGCATTGACTAGCTCTGGGGCCAACGTCCTGACTTTC,CASSALTSSGANVLTF
TRBJ1-5,TRBV29-1,.,.,TGCAGCGTTGGAGGGCCCCGAAGCAATCAGCCCCAGCATTTT,CSVGGPRSNQPQHF
TRBJ2-3,TRBV5-1,.,TRBD2,TGCGCCAGCAGCTCCCGAAGGCGGGGGGGAACAGATACGCAGTATTTT,CASSSRRRGGTDTQYF
TRBJ1-5,TRBV19,.,TRBD1,TGTGCCAGTAGAACGACAGGGAGCAATCAGCCCCAGCATTTT,CASRTTGSNQPQHF
TRBJ1-4,TRBV30,.,TRBD1,TGTGCCTGGAGTTCGACAGGGGGGGGAAACGAAAAACTGTTTTTT,CAWSSTGGGNEKLFF
TRBJ1-1,TRBV3-1/TRBV3-2,.,TRBD1,TGTGCCAGCAGCCAATACAGGACAGGGGGGACTGAAGCTTTCTTT,CASSQYRTGGTEAFF
TRBJ1-3,TRBV6-2/TRBV6-3,.,.,TGTGCCAGCAGTTATTTGCGTCTCGGTTCGCCGTGGTGGAACACCATATATTTT,CASSYLRLGSPWWNTIYF
TRBJ1-4,TRBV2,.,TRBD1,TGTGCCAGCACCTCCGGAGGGGACAGCGGGTGGAAACTGTTTTTT,CASTSGGDSGWKLFF
TRBJ2-2,TRBV12-5,once,.,TGTGCTAGTGGACGGGACACCAACACCGGGGAGCTGTTTTTT,CASGRDTNTGELFF
TRBJ1-1,TRBV11-1,.,TRBD1,TGTGCCAGCAGCTTGGGGACAGGGCGGATGAACACTGAAGCTTTCTTT,CASSLGTGRMNTEAFF
TRBJ1-5,TRBV30,once,TRBD1,TGTGCCTGGAGTAAGGCCCCAGGGGGCCGTCAGCCCCAGCATTTT,CAWSKAPGGRQPQHF
TRBJ1-2,TRBV7-3,.,TRBD1,TGTGCCAGCAGCGCCGGACAGGGGAGTTATGGGGGCTACACCTTC,CASSAGQGSYGGYTF
TRBJ1-2,TRBV5-4,.,.,TGTGCCAGCATACGGTGGGGGGGCGGTGACTATGGCTACACCTTC,CASIRWGGGDYGYTF
TRBJ2-7,TRBV5-1,.,TRBD1,TGCGCCAGCAGCGCATCACAGGGGGCGTCCTACGAGCAGTACTTC,CASSASQGASYEQYF
TRBJ2-6,TRBV11-2,.,TRBD1,TGTGCCAGCAGCACCACAGGGGACCCCCTGACTTTC,CASSTTGDPLTF
TRBJ2-1,TRBV14,few,TRBD2,TGTGCCAGCAGTCTCCTCGGGACTAACAATGAGCAGTTCTTC,CASSLLGTNNEQFF
TRBJ1-1,TRBV30,.,TRBD1,TGTGCCGTAGACAGGGGGCCGGGCACTGAAGCTTTCTTT,CAVDRGPGTEAFF
TRBJ1-4,TRBV30,.,.,TGTGCCTGGACCCGGGTATCGGAGGAAAAACTGTTTTTT,CAWTRVSEEKLFF
TRBJ2-7,TRBV4-1,.,.,TGCGCCAGCAGCCAAAGCTTCCGCGAGGAGCAGTACTTC,CASSQSFREEQYF
TRBJ2-3,TRBV12-1,.,.,TGTGCCAGCAGCTCGCGGACTAGCGCCACAGATACGCAGTATTTT,CASSSRTSATDTQYF
TRBJ2-3,TRBV5-6,.,.,TGTGCCAGCAGCTTGGTTGGGGCTAAGGGCACAGATACGCAGTATTTT,CASSLVGAKGTDTQYF
TRBJ2-1,TRBV11-3,.,.,TGTGCCAGCAGCTTGACTCCACTGAATGAGCAGTTCTTC,CASSLTPLNEQFF
TRBJ2-5,TRBV11-3,.,.,TGTGCCAGCAGCTTGACCGGGAGCATGCAAGAGACCCAGTACTTC,CASSLTGSMQETQYF
TRBJ1-6,TRBV28,.,TRBD1,TGTGCCAGCAGTGGGGGACAGGGCTATACCTCACCCCTCCACTTT,CASSGGQGYTSPLHF
TRBJ2-1,TRBV19,.,TRBD1,TGTGCCAGTAGTCCCAGCCCGGGACAGGGGAATTACAATGAGCAGTTCTTC,CASSPSPGQGNYNEQFF